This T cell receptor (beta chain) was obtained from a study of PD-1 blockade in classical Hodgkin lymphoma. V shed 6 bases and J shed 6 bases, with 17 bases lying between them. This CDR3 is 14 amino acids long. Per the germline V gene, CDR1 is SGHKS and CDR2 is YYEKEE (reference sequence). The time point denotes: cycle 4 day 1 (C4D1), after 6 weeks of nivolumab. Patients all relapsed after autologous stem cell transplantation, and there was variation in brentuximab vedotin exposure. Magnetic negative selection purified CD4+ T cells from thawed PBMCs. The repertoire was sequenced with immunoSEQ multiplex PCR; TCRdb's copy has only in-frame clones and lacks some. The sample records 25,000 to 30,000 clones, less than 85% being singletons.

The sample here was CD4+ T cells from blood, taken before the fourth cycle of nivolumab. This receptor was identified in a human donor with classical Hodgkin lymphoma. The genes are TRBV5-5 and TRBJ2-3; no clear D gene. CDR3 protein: CASMIASGYDTQYF. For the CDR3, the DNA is TGTGCCAGCATGATAGCTTCAGGCTATGATACGCAGTATTTT.